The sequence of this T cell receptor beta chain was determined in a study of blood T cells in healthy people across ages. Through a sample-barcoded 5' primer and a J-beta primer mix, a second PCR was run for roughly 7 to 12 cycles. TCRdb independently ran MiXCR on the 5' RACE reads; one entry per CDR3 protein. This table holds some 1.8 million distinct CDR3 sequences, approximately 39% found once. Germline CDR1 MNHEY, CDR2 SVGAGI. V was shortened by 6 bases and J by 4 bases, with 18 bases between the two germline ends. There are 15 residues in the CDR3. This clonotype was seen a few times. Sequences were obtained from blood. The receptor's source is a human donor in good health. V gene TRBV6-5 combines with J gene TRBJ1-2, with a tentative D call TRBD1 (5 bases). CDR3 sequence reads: CASSPFPTGGYGYTF. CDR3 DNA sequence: TGTGCCAGCAGCCCCTTCCCCACAGGAGGCTATGGCTACACCTTC.